This TCR beta chain was documented in a study of blood T cells in healthy people across ages. Study conclusions and caveats: The diversity estimates, figures obtained from one million T cells, were considered underestimates. The study found TCR beta diversity correlated strongly with naive T cell percentage.

This CDR3 has 17 amino acids. There are many counts of this clonotype. Its target is unknown. Combining a sample-barcoded 5' primer with a J-beta primer mix, a second PCR ran for roughly 6 to 12 cycles. TCRdb re-called the 5' RACE reads through MiXCR, storing one row per CDR3 protein. This sample has about 1,000,000 distinct CDR3 sequences, with around 43% found just once. A minimum of 5.5 micrograms of total RNA was extracted per sample. Material for sequencing was blood. This TCR was recovered from a woman aged 55 to 70 in good health. This rearrangement joins TRBV21-1 to TRBJ2-2; the D segment call TRBD2 is taken from the table without a DNA check. TRBV21-1 counts as a pseudogene. The CDR3 loop is CASTVDSGSPPTGELFF. The CDR3 DNA follows: TGTGCCAGCACCGTAGATAGCGGGAGTCCTCCCACCGGGGAGCTGTTTTTT.